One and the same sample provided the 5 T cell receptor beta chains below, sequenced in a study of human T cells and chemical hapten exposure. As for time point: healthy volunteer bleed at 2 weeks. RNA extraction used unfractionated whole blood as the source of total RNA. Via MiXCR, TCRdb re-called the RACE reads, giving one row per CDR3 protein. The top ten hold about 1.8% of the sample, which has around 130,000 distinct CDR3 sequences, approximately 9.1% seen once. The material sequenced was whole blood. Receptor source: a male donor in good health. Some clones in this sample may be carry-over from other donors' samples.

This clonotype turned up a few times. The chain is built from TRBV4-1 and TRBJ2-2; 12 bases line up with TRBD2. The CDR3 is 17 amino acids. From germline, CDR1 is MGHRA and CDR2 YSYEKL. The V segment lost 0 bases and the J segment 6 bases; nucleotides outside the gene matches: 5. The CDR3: CASSQDAASGRAGELFF. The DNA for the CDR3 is TGCGCCAGCAGCCAAGATGCGGCTAGCGGGAGGGCCGGGGAGCTGTTTTTT.

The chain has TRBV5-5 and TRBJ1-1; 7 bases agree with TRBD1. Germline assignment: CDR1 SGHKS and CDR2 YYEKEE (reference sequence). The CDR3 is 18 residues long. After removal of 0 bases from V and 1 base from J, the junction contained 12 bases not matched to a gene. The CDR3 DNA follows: TGTGCCAGCAGCTTGGTACAGGGGCCCAGGTGGGAGAACACTGAAGCTTTCTTT. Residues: CASSLVQGPRWENTEAFF.

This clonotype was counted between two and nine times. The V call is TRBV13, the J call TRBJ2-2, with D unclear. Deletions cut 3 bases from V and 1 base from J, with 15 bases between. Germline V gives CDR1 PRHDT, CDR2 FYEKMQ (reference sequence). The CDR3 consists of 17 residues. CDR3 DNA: TGTGCCAGCAGCTTTTCCCTTAATTTACGGAACACCGGGGAGCTGTTTTTT. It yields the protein CASSFSLNLRNTGELFF.

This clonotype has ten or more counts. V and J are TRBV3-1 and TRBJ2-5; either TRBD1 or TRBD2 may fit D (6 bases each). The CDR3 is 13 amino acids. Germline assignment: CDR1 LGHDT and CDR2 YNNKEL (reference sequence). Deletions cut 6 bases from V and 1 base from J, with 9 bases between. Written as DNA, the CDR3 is TGTGCCAGCAGTAGGGGGGCCCAAGAGACCCAGTACTTC. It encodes CASSRGAQETQYF.

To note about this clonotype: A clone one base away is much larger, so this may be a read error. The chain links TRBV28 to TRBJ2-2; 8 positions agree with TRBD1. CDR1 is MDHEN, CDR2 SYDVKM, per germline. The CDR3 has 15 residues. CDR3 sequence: CASRLGTGNTGDLFF. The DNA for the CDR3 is TGTGCCAGCAGGCTAGGGACAGGAAACACCGGGGATCTGTTTTTT.